Below are 28 T cell receptor beta chains sequenced from a single sample in a study of Tregs in tolerant kidney transplant recipients. Data came from immunoSEQ multiplex PCR; TCRdb stores just in-frame clones and leaves some out. The sample includes about 240,000 clones, around 81% seen only once; the top ten take around 0.64%. Sample: CD4+ T cells from blood. Receptor source: a human donor in good health.

The V call is TRBV5-4, the J call TRBJ2-5; TRBD2 matches 8 bases. Losses at the gene ends were 2 bases for V and 4 bases for J; bases not matched to a gene: 22. The CDR3 extends over 20 amino acids. Germline loops: CDR1 SGHNT, CDR2 YYREEE (reference sequence). The CDR3 reads CASSFGGTGTRSPRGETQYF. CDR3 DNA sequence: TGTGCCAGCAGCTTTGGTGGGACCGGGACTAGAAGCCCTCGGGGAGAGACCCAGTACTTC.

The chain carries TRBV2 and TRBJ2-3; D unclear. The CDR3 is 15 residues long. The germline gives CDR1 SNHLY, CDR2 FYNNEI. Trimming removed 6 bases from V and 0 bases from J, with 13 bases in between. The CDR3 is CASSRQDLSTDTQYF. The CDR3 DNA follows: TGTGCCAGCAGCCGGCAGGACCTAAGCACAGATACGCAGTATTTT.

The rearrangement joins TRBV4-1 to TRBJ1-5, with D perhaps TRBD1 (6 bases). The CDR3 runs 16 residues. Trimming took 0 bases from V and 6 from J, leaving 15 bases between them. CDR1 and CDR2 (germline): MGHRA, YSYEKL. CDR3 DNA sequence: TGCGCCAGCAGCCAAGATTCAGGGGAAATAAGTCAGCCCCAGCATTTT. It is translated as CASSQDSGEISQPQHF.

V is TRBV6-6 and J is TRBJ2-2; the D gene is possibly TRBD1 (6 bases). The CDR3 covers 14 residues. The ends were cut back, 8 bases at V and 1 base at J, with 11 bases in the middle. Germline V gene sequence: CDR1 MNHNY, CDR2 SVGAGI (reference sequence). The DNA of the CDR3 is TGTGCCAGCTATGCGACAGGGAACACCGGGGAGCTGTTTTTT. Translated: CASYATGNTGELFF.

The chain employs TRBV6-1 and TRBJ2-3; D call uncertain. Germline assignment: CDR1 MNHNS and CDR2 SASEGT. This CDR3 spans 11 amino acids. V was clipped by 5 bases and J by 6 bases, with 6 bases between them. The CDR3: CASSSWDTQYF. The CDR3 region has the DNA TGTGCCAGCAGTTCGTGGGATACGCAGTATTTT.

The genes are TRBV6-1 and TRBJ1-5; D perhaps matches TRBD1 (5 bases). The CDR3 is 14 amino acids. The V gene's germline CDR1 is MNHNS and CDR2 SASEGT. V was cut by 5 bases and J by 2 bases, with 10 bases left in between. The CDR3 sequence: CASSKGRGNQPQHF. Written as DNA, the CDR3 is TGTGCCAGCAGTAAGGGACGCGGCAATCAGCCCCAGCATTTT.

Points on this clone: The junction departs from the called germline gene at one end, perhaps through a read error. The chain links TRBV11-2 to TRBJ2-7; 10 bases map to TRBD1. This CDR3 has 15 residues. Germline V gene lookup returns CDR1 SGHAT and CDR2 FQNNGV. The CDR3 loop is CACSLADRGLREQYF. The CDR3 DNA reads TGTGCCTGCAGCTTAGCAGACAGGGGGCTGAGGGAGCAGTACTTC.

This chain joins TRBV2 and TRBJ1-2, with no clear D. Germline V gene data show CDR1 as SNHLY and CDR2 as FYNNEI. The CDR3 is 14 amino acids. V shed 3 bases and J shed 8 bases, with 16 bases lying between them. The CDR3 sequence: CASSEPVNIVGYTF. For the CDR3, the DNA is TGTGCCAGCAGTGAGCCAGTCAACATCGTCGGCTACACCTTC.

Here the CDR3 reads CASSGPGTGGVYEQYF. The CDR3 DNA is TGTGCCAGCAGTGGGCCCGGGACAGGGGGAGTATACGAGCAGTACTTC. V is TRBV25-1 and J is TRBJ2-7, with 11 bases that match TRBD1. V lost 4 bases, J lost 4 bases, and 9 bases stayed unmatched. CDR1 and CDR2 from the germline V gene are MGHDK and SYGVNS. The CDR3 consists of 16 residues.

The chain combines TRBV15 with TRBJ2-7; 9 bases are a match to TRBD1. This CDR3 comprises 17 residues. The ends lost 5 bases at V and 0 bases at J; junction bases unmatched: 11. Germline assignment: CDR1 LNHNV and CDR2 YYDKDF (reference sequence). CDR3: CATSRGRQGGSSYEQYF. The CDR3 DNA sequence: TGTGCCACCAGCCGGGGGCGACAGGGGGGGAGCTCCTACGAGCAGTACTTC.

This chain joins TRBV19 and TRBJ2-7, with D possibly matching TRBD2 (5 bases). Germline V CDR1 and CDR2: LNHDA, SQIVND (reference sequence). The CDR3 loop spans 12 amino acids. Trimming removed 6 bases at V and 0 bases at J, with 6 bases between. Here the CDR3 reads CASRSGSYEQYF. The CDR3, as DNA: TGTGCCAGTAGAAGCGGCTCCTACGAGCAGTACTTC.

V and J are TRBV27 and TRBJ1-1, with no clear D. Germline CDR1 reads MNHEY; CDR2 reads SMNVEV (reference sequence). V was shortened by 0 bases and J by 1 base, with 9 bases between the two germline ends. This CDR3 is built from 15 residues. CDR3 sequence: CASSLSPYKNTEAFF. Written as DNA, the CDR3 is TGTGCCAGCAGTTTATCTCCGTATAAGAACACTGAAGCTTTCTTT.

The chain is built from TRBV5-1 and TRBJ2-3, with D unresolved. Trimming removed 6 bases from V and 2 bases from J, with 13 bases in between. Germline CDR1 is SGHRS and CDR2 is YFSETQ. The CDR3 totals 14 residues. The CDR3, as DNA: TGCGCCAGCAAATGGTCGGGCTCCACAGATACGCAGTATTTT. This translates into CASKWSGSTDTQYF.

This clone appeared a few times. The V gene is TRBV6-5, the J gene TRBJ2-5; 8 bases match TRBD2. CDR3 length equals 13 residues. The ends lost 8 bases at V and 7 bases at J; junction bases unmatched: 9. Per the germline V gene, CDR1 is MNHEY and CDR2 is SVGAGI. The CDR3 DNA reads TGTGCCAGCCGGGGTAGCGGGGTGGGGACCCAGTACTTC. Protein product: CASRGSGVGTQYF.

V and J are TRBV5-4 and TRBJ1-6; D is possibly TRBD1 (5 bases). Germline-derived CDR1 and CDR2 are SGHNT and YYREEE (reference sequence). The V end lost 3 bases, the J end lost 6 bases, and 16 bases lay between the germline ends. The CDR3 is made up of 16 amino acids. Here the CDR3 reads CASSSGAPVANSPLHF. The CDR3 DNA reads TGTGCCAGCAGCTCTGGGGCTCCCGTCGCTAATTCACCCCTCCACTTT.

The chain carries TRBV5-4 and TRBJ2-5, with 7 bases that match TRBD2. The CDR3 runs 14 residues. Looked up from germline, CDR1 is SGHNT and CDR2 is YYREEE (reference sequence). The J segment lost 4 bases and the V segment lost 4 bases, leaving 7 bases of the junction unmatched. CDR3 protein: CASSPWTSGETQYF. The CDR3 nucleotides are TGTGCCAGCAGCCCCTGGACTAGTGGAGAGACCCAGTACTTC.

This clone was seen only once. The J gene is TRBJ2-5, the V gene TRBV5-4; D is possibly TRBD2 (6 bases). This CDR3 has 17 residues. Germline-derived CDR1 and CDR2 are SGHNT and YYREEE (reference sequence). V lost 0 bases to trimming and J lost 1 base, with 16 bases between them. CDR3 protein: CASSLVRGRGPQETQYF. DNA of the CDR3: TGTGCCAGCAGCTTGGTGCGGGGTAGGGGACCCCAAGAGACCCAGTACTTC.

V is TRBV9 and J is TRBJ2-1; TRBD1 matches 11 bases. There are 15 residues in the CDR3. V trimming: 2 bases; J trimming: 4 bases; junction bases outside the gene matches: 2. Germline V gene data show CDR1 as SGDLS and CDR2 as YYNGEE. CDR3 coding DNA: TGTGCCAGCAGCGTGGACAGGGGGCAGTACAATGAGCAGTTCTTC. It yields the protein CASSVDRGQYNEQFF.

The chain combines TRBV6-6 with TRBJ1-3; no clear D. Trimming removed 8 bases at V and 4 bases at J, with 18 bases between. The germline V gene encodes CDR1 MNHNY and CDR2 SVGAGI (reference sequence). CDR3 length equals 15 residues. The DNA for the CDR3 is TGTGCCAGCCGGGTGATTAGCGCGTCGGGAAACACCATATATTTT. Translated, it gives CASRVISASGNTIYF.

The chain employs TRBV18 and TRBJ1-1; unclear D gene. The ends were cut back, 2 bases at V and 0 bases at J, with 16 bases in the middle. This CDR3 is built from 17 residues. Per the germline V gene, CDR1 is KGHSH and CDR2 is LQKENI. The CDR3 loop is CASSPRPHGQMNTEAFF. Here the CDR3 DNA reads TGTGCCAGCTCACCAAGACCCCACGGCCAAATGAACACTGAAGCTTTCTTT.

J is TRBJ1-5 and V is TRBV30; the D is unclear. CDR1 and CDR2 (germline): GTSNPN, SVGIG (reference sequence). V lost 1 base to trimming and J lost 7 bases, with 11 bases between them. The CDR3 length is 13 residues. The CDR3, as DNA: TGTGCCTGGAGTGGCGTAGGCGGGCAGCCCCAGCATTTT. Protein: CAWSGVGGQPQHF.

The J gene is TRBJ2-2, the V gene TRBV29-1, with TRBD2 matching 15 bases. In germline, CDR1 is SQVTM, CDR2 ANQGSEA. This CDR3 has 18 residues. The trim removed 3 bases at V and 4 bases at J, leaving 9 bases unmatched. In DNA, the CDR3 is TGCAGCGTTGATGAGGGACTAGCGGGAGGCCCCCCCACCGGGGAGCTGTTTTTT. Translation gives CSVDEGLAGGPPTGELFF.

The V call is TRBV11-2, the J call TRBJ1-2, with unresolved D. V was trimmed by 5 bases and J by 8 bases, leaving 21 bases between them. Germline V gives CDR1 SGHAT, CDR2 FQNNGV. This CDR3 is 15 amino acids long. This CDR3 reads CASSPIRTAPRGYTF. CDR3 DNA: TGTGCCAGCAGCCCAATTCGGACGGCGCCAAGGGGCTACACCTTC.

This clone was detected once. The V and J genes are TRBV6-1 and TRBJ2-3, with D unresolved. Trimming left V 3 bases short and J 4 bases short, with 17 bases between. This CDR3 comprises 16 residues. The germline V gene encodes CDR1 MNHNS and CDR2 SASEGT. The CDR3 DNA follows: TGTGCCAGCAGTGAGCCCGGGTCCCTTATTCCAGATACGCAGTATTTT. Translated, it gives CASSEPGSLIPDTQYF.

The chain uses TRBV27 and TRBJ1-6; 8 nucleotides align to TRBD1. Looked up from germline, CDR1 is MNHEY and CDR2 is SMNVEV (reference sequence). Germline trimming cut 5 bases from V and 2 bases from J; bases unmatched to any gene: 5. The CDR3 loop spans 16 amino acids. The CDR3 nucleotides are TGTGCCAGCAGTCGAGGACAGGGAACCTATAATTCACCCCTCCACTTT. This encodes CASSRGQGTYNSPLHF.

This chain connects TRBV9 to TRBJ2-3; D remains unclear. This CDR3 contains 14 residues. CDR1 and CDR2 from the germline V gene are SGDLS and YYNGEE. Trimming removed 0 bases from V and 2 bases from J, with 7 bases in between. The CDR3: CASSVAITTDTQYF. The CDR3, as DNA: TGTGCCAGCAGCGTAGCTATCACCACAGATACGCAGTATTTT.

This clone was counted once. V usage is TRBV29-1 and J usage is TRBJ1-1, with a weak D call TRBD1 (5 bases). CDR1 and CDR2 from the germline V gene are SQVTM and ANQGSEA. Deletions cut 5 bases from V and 5 bases from J, with 21 bases between. This CDR3 region has 15 residues. CDR3 region: CSVSHGGSGGTEAFF. CDR3 coding DNA: TGCAGCGTTTCCCATGGTGGGAGTGGGGGGACTGAAGCTTTCTTT.

The chain links TRBV11-2 to TRBJ2-2; no reliable D call. V lost 5 bases to trimming and J lost 6 bases, with 19 bases between them. Germline values: CDR1 SGHAT, CDR2 FQNNGV. This CDR3 region has 16 residues. The CDR3, as DNA: TGTGCCAGCAGCCCCGACCGGACGGTCAAGTCCGGGGAGCTGTTTTTT. It encodes CASSPDRTVKSGELFF.